This T cell receptor beta chain appears in the sequencing data of a study of T cell responses to AZD1222 COVID-19 vaccine. Study-wide findings and caveats: In all cases, repertoires were sampled only after the peak T cell response.

About this clone itself: Antigen: not known.

Profiled with immunoSEQ multiplex PCR; TCRdb holds only in-frame clones, not every one. The profile shows some 140,000 clones, about 82% of them singletons. Germline V gene lookup returns CDR1 MDHEN and CDR2 SYDVKM. This CDR3 is built from 14 residues. The V segment lost 5 bases and the J segment 4 bases; nucleotides outside the gene matches: 4. This receptor was obtained from an adult who received the MenACWY meningococcal vaccine as a control. Sequencing used peripheral blood, obtained 28 days after the second dose of the MenACWY control vaccine. V is TRBV28 and J is TRBJ1-4, with 7 bases matching TRBD1. CDR3: CASSRGGSNEKLFF. The CDR3 coding sequence is TGTGCCAGCAGTAGAGGGGGCAGTAATGAAAAACTGTTTTTT.